These 23 T cell receptor beta chains came from one sample sequenced in a study of blood T cell repertoires in COVID-19. The table came from immunoSEQ multiplex PCR; TCRdb's copy has only in-frame clones and leaves some out. Of about 320,000 clones listed, roughly 88% are singletons. Input material: PBMCs or T cells enriched from blood (not recorded which). The receptor set was obtained from a man aged 30 to 39 who had recovered from COVID-19.

The rearrangement joins TRBV9 to TRBJ1-2; D not certain. This CDR3 region has 17 residues. The germline gives CDR1 SGDLS, CDR2 YYNGEE. The germline V and J ends were trimmed by 0 bases and 4 bases, with 19 bases remaining between them. DNA for the CDR3: TGTGCCAGCAGCGTAGTAAGAGTCGACCCGGGGAGCTATGGCTACACCTTC. This encodes CASSVVRVDPGSYGYTF.

This chain connects TRBV5-1 to TRBJ2-1; possible D gene TRBD1, 6 bases. Germline V gives CDR1 SGHRS, CDR2 YFSETQ. The CDR3 spans 13 residues. Trimming pared 5 bases from V and 5 bases from J, leaving 11 bases between. CDR3 nucleotides: TGCGCCAGCAGGGAACAGGGAGACAATGAGCAGTTCTTC. Its protein product is CASREQGDNEQFF.

This clone was seen once. The chain is built from TRBV7-9 and TRBJ1-2; D not resolved. The V gene lost 5 bases and the J gene lost 3 bases, with 22 bases spanning the gap. The CDR3 is made up of 17 amino acids. Germline V gene data show CDR1 as SEHNR and CDR2 as FQNEAQ (reference sequence). The CDR3 bases are TGTGCCAGCAGCCCTTCCGCCTGGGAGGGAGTGGACTATGGCTACACCTTC. It translates to CASSPSAWEGVDYGYTF. Drawing the rest from reference TRBV7-9 and TRBJ1-2, the complete variable domain is DTGVSQNPRHKITKRGQNVTFRCDPISEHNRLYWYRQTLGQGPEFLTYFQNEAQLEKSRLLSDRFSAERPKGSFSTLEIQRTEQGDSAMYLCASSPSAWEGVDYGYTFGSGTRLTVV.

The rearrangement links TRBV28 to TRBJ1-2; 7 nucleotides match TRBD1. The J segment lost 5 bases and the V segment lost 6 bases, leaving 9 bases of the junction unmatched. The length of the CDR3 is 14 residues. Germline loops: CDR1 MDHEN, CDR2 SYDVKM. CDR3 nucleotides: TGTGCCAGCAGCCCCTCACAGGGGCCGTATGGCTACACCTTC. Residues: CASSPSQGPYGYTF.

Points on this clone: Other DNA sequences from this sample encode an identical CDR3 as well. This chain joins TRBV10-1 and TRBJ1-1, with 7 nucleotides matching TRBD1. The CDR3 is 15 residues long. Germline-derived CDR1 and CDR2 are WNHNN and SYGVQD (reference sequence). V lost 5 bases, J lost 0 bases, and 6 bases stayed unmatched. The CDR3 DNA reads TGCGCCAGCAGTCCTAGACAGGGCCTGAACACTGAAGCTTTCTTT. It codes for CASSPRQGLNTEAFF.

The V and J genes are TRBV7-9 and TRBJ2-7; 11 bases match TRBD2. The CDR3 length is 15 residues. The V gene's germline CDR1 is SEHNR and CDR2 FQNEAQ (reference sequence). V trimming: 5 bases; J trimming: 2 bases; junction bases outside the gene matches: 5. The CDR3 here is CASSLRLAGTYEQYF. The CDR3 DNA is TGTGCCAGCAGCCTCAGACTAGCGGGGACCTACGAGCAGTACTTC.

The J gene is TRBJ2-7, the V gene TRBV27; a weak D match, TRBD2 (5 bases). There are 14 residues in the CDR3. V was cut by 7 bases and J by 0 bases, with 13 bases left in between. CDR1 MNHEY and CDR2 SMNVEV come from the germline V gene (reference sequence). CDR3 in amino acids: CASTGFGGSYEQYF. CDR3 nucleotide sequence: TGTGCCAGCACGGGGTTCGGAGGCTCCTACGAGCAGTACTTC.

The J gene is TRBJ2-7, the V gene TRBV6-5; maybe TRBD2 (6 bases). CDR1 is MNHEY and CDR2 is SVGAGI in the germline V gene. The V end lost 7 bases, the J end lost 3 bases, and 13 bases lay between the germline ends. CDR3 length: 13 residues. CDR3 sequence: CASTGLLGYEQYF. The CDR3 DNA reads as TGTGCCAGCACCGGACTACTAGGCTACGAGCAGTACTTC.

The chain couples TRBV6-7 to TRBJ2-3, with TRBD2 as a possible D gene (6 bases). TRBV6-7 is flagged as an ORF with uncertain function. The V end lost 9 bases, the J end lost 2 bases, and 15 bases lay between the germline ends. The CDR3 has 14 residues. CDR3 in DNA: TGTGCCAGAGGTGCGGGGCGCCACACAGATACGCAGTATTTT. Translating gives CARGAGRHTDTQYF.

This clone was picked up a small number of times. The chain couples TRBV6-1 to TRBJ1-1, with D possibly TRBD1 on 6 matching bases. V was trimmed by 1 base and J by 5 bases, leaving 14 bases between them. This CDR3 is built from 15 residues. CDR1 MNHNS and CDR2 SASEGT come from the germline V gene. The DNA for the CDR3 is TGTGCCAGCAGTGAAGGGTGGGGGCCTGGGACTGAAGCTTTCTTT. This codes for CASSEGWGPGTEAFF.

In its sample, this clone was seen once. This sequence joins TRBV23-1 and TRBJ1-6, with D possibly TRBD1 on 6 matching bases. TRBV23-1 is placed among ORFs of uncertain function. The CDR3 spans 16 residues. Trimming took off 4 bases at V and 9 bases at J, with 19 bases between the two ends. The CDR3 nucleotides read TGCGCCAGCAGTCTGCACAGGGAAGACGAGGGTTCACCCCTCCACTTT. It specifies CASSLHREDEGSPLHF.

The V gene is TRBV21-1, the J gene TRBJ2-7; no check of the table's D call, TRBD1, against the DNA was made. TRBV21-1 is flagged as a pseudogene. This CDR3 has 13 residues. CDR3: CASSTDSPHEQYF. The CDR3 nucleotides read TGTGCCAGCAGCACCGACAGTCCCCACGAGCAGTACTTC.

The V gene is TRBV25-1, the J gene TRBJ1-2; D not certain. Trimming shortened V by 7 bases and J by 3 bases, and 21 bases separated the two germline ends. CDR1 and CDR2 (germline): MGHDK, SYGVNS. CDR3 length: 16 residues. CDR3 bases: TGTGCCAGCATGGGTCTGTCTGCGGCCCGGGACTATGGCTACACCTTC. Amino acids: CASMGLSAARDYGYTF.

V gene TRBV7-8 combines with J gene TRBJ2-1, with 7 bases aligning to TRBD2. Unmatched junction bases numbered 12, after V lost 5 bases and J lost 5 bases. CDR3 length: 16 amino acids. Germline V lookup: CDR1 SGHVS, CDR2 FQNEAQ. The CDR3 is CASSPEGAGDDNEQFF. Here the CDR3 DNA reads TGTGCCAGCAGCCCTGAAGGTGCGGGGGACGACAATGAGCAGTTCTTC.

This clone was counted only a few times. The rearrangement uses TRBV11-3 and TRBJ1-1; no clear D. Looked up from germline, CDR1 is SGHNT and CDR2 is YENEEA. Trimming left V 5 bases short and J 4 bases short, with 11 bases between. The CDR3 length is 13 residues. The CDR3 reads CASSQSESTEAFF. The CDR3 DNA is TGTGCCAGCAGCCAAAGTGAGTCCACTGAAGCTTTCTTT.

The gene calls are TRBV13 and TRBJ1-2, with D unresolved. This CDR3 is built from 15 residues. The germline V gene encodes CDR1 PRHDT and CDR2 FYEKMQ (reference sequence). V dropped 0 bases and J dropped 6 bases, with 14 bases sitting between them. The CDR3 protein is CASSLGLGGYNGYTF. The CDR3 coding sequence is TGTGCCAGCAGCTTAGGCCTCGGCGGGTATAATGGCTACACCTTC.

This chain's CDR3 is CASSHTRRNSPLHF. The CDR3 DNA reads as TGTGCCAGCAGCCACACTAGACGGAATTCACCCCTCCACTTT. This chain uses TRBV3-1 (or the pseudogene TRBV3-2) with TRBJ1-6; no firm D call. The germline V gene has CDR1 LGHDT and CDR2 YNNKEL (reference sequence). The CDR3 runs 14 residues. V lost 3 bases to trimming and J lost 7 bases, with 10 bases between them.

The chain carries TRBV19 and TRBJ1-2, with D tentatively TRBD1 (6 bases). Germline values: CDR1 LNHDA, CDR2 SQIVND (reference sequence). Deletions cut 5 bases from V and 5 bases from J, with 9 bases between. The CDR3 loop spans 12 amino acids. The CDR3 region is CASSGQGYGYTF. As DNA, the CDR3 is TGTGCCAGTAGTGGGCAGGGGTATGGCTACACCTTC.

The V gene is TRBV18, the J gene TRBJ2-2; D perhaps matches TRBD1 (6 bases). The V and J ends lost 3 bases and 2 bases respectively, with 7 bases between them. CDR3 length: 14 residues. The germline CDR1 and CDR2 sequences are KGHSH and LQKENI. Here the CDR3 reads CASSPTGNTGELFF. CDR3 coding DNA: TGTGCCAGCTCACCGACAGGAAACACCGGGGAGCTGTTTTTT.

The J gene is TRBJ1-6, the V gene TRBV6-5, with TRBD1 matching over 8 bases. This CDR3 comprises 12 residues. Germline V gene lookup returns CDR1 MNHEY and CDR2 SVGAGI. Germline trimming cut 5 bases from V and 11 bases from J; bases unmatched to any gene: 2. Here the CDR3 DNA reads TGTGCCAGCAGTCGGACAGGGCCACCCCTCCACTTT. This translates into CASSRTGPPLHF.

This clone was picked up one time. The chain is built from TRBV30 and TRBJ2-7; possibly TRBD1 for D (5 bases). V lost 2 bases and J 5 bases, leaving 13 bases between the germline ends. Germline CDR1 and CDR2: GTSNPN and SVGIG (reference sequence). This CDR3 spans 13 amino acids. CDR3: CAWSLTVGDEQYF. The CDR3 nucleotides are TGTGCCTGGAGTCTGACAGTTGGGGACGAGCAGTACTTC.

This chain connects TRBV27 to TRBJ1-6; D is undetermined. The CDR3 is 12 amino acids. V was shortened by 3 bases and J by 10 bases, with 7 bases between the two germline ends. Per the germline V gene, CDR1 is MNHEY and CDR2 is SMNVEV (reference sequence). The CDR3 region has the DNA TGTGCCAGCAGTTTGGGGAGCTCACCCCTCCACTTT. Protein sequence: CASSLGSSPLHF.

This clone has a single count. The rearrangement joins TRBV5-1 to TRBJ1-6; 7 bases are a match to TRBD1. Per the germline V gene, CDR1 is SGHRS and CDR2 is YFSETQ. The CDR3 has 14 residues. The V and J ends lost 2 bases and 19 bases, in that order; junction bases with no gene match: 15. In DNA, the CDR3 is TGCGCCAGCAGCTTTGGGACAGTGGACCTCTTTCTTCACTTT. This encodes CASSFGTVDLFLHF.